This paragraph reports one T cell receptor beta chain. What it binds is not known. The data are from a study of T cell responses to AZD1222 COVID-19 vaccine. Study information: Doses given second, at about 4 or about 12 weeks, were pooled.

Findings and limits, study-wide: Researchers report vaccine-associated CD4 TCRs spanning spike, with dominance at 160-218 and 743-854. It was only 6 or 7 AZD1222 recipients who were seropositive at baseline. Donor demographics were predominantly white British with a female majority; clonal diversity may be underestimated.

Germline V gene sequence: CDR1 SEHNR, CDR2 FQNEAQ (reference sequence). The CDR3 consists of 13 residues. V lost 4 bases to trimming and J lost 8 bases, with 11 bases between them. Some clones are missing from TCRdb's copy, which holds only in-frame ones; the method was immunoSEQ multiplex PCR. The table includes 80,000 or so clones, around 90% detected once. J is TRBJ1-4 and V is TRBV7-9; D remains ambiguous. This receptor was taken from an adult in good health. The specimen was peripheral blood, collected on day 0 of AZD1222 vaccination. The CDR3, as DNA: TGTGCCAGCAGCTCTAACCCCGGGGAAAAACTGTTTTTT. Its protein product is CASSSNPGEKLFF. Full variable domain (rest looked up from reference TRBV7-9 and TRBJ1-4): DTGVSQNPRHKITKRGQNVTFRCDPISEHNRLYWYRQTLGQGPEFLTYFQNEAQLEKSRLLSDRFSAERPKGSFSTLEIQRTEQGDSAMYLCASSSNPGEKLFFGSGTQLSVL.